The next 16 T cell receptor beta chains were all read from a single sample in a study of post-analysis software for immune sequencing data. The library was made from cDNA and included unique molecular identifiers. TCRdb ran MiXCR on the PCR reads and lists one entry per CDR3 protein. The sample shows roughly 730,000 distinct CDR3 sequences, around 27% of them seen only once. Whole-study findings and limits: The five TRBV segments detected at higher frequency in patients than in controls included TRBV5-6, TRBV5-1 and TRBV20-1.

These receptors are not linked to any known antigen. The sequencing sample was made of blood. The receptors come from a girl aged 5 to 17 with multiple sclerosis.

The table lists this clonotype with a count of one. The chain links TRBV28 to TRBJ2-7, with D uncertain. CDR1 and CDR2 (germline): MDHEN, SYDVKM. The CDR3 runs 13 residues. Trimming shortened V by 3 bases and J by 11 bases, and 17 bases separated the two germline ends. The CDR3 nucleotides are TGTGCCAGCAGTTTCGTCCCCTTCTTCAGTGAGTACTTC. It encodes CASSFVPFFSEYF.

In its sample, this clonotype was seen a few times. The chain is built from TRBV7-2 and TRBJ1-4; a weak D match, TRBD1 (5 bases). Deletions cut 1 base from V and 6 bases from J, with 6 bases between. Germline V gene data show CDR1 as SGHTA and CDR2 as FQGNSA. CDR3 length: 13 residues. DNA of the CDR3: TGTGCCAGCAGCTTAGGCAGGGATGAAAAACTGTTTTTT. It specifies CASSLGRDEKLFF.

This clonotype has more than one count but fewer than ten. A much larger clone lies a single base off, so this may be a read error. The chain has TRBV20-1 and TRBJ2-7; 8 bases are a match to TRBD2. The CDR3 runs 14 residues. Losses at the gene ends were 3 bases for V and 7 bases for J; bases not matched to a gene: 11. CDR1 DFQATT and CDR2 SNEGSKA come from the germline V gene (reference sequence). CDR3 in amino acids: CSASGGDSYNEQYF. CDR3 DNA sequence: TGCAGTGCTAGCGGGGGGGATTCCTACAATGAGCAGTACTTC.

This clonotype was found a few times. The CDR3 here is CASSLGNTRATDTQYF. Here the CDR3 DNA reads TGTGCCAGCAGCCTGGGGAACACGAGGGCCACAGATACGCAGTATTTT. The chain joins TRBV7-8 to TRBJ2-3; D perhaps matches TRBD2 (5 bases). CDR1 and CDR2 (germline): SGHVS, FQNEAQ. Trimming removed 5 bases from V and 2 bases from J, with 17 bases in between. This CDR3 is built from 16 residues.

The chain combines TRBV5-1 with TRBJ2-3; 9 bases are shared with TRBD2. The CDR3 runs to 15 residues. Trimming took 4 bases from V and 3 from J; bases not matched to a gene: 6. CDR1 is SGHRS, CDR2 YFSETQ, per germline. In nucleotides, the CDR3 is TGCGCCAGCAGCCCCCAGCGGGGGGATACAGATACGCAGTATTTT. It encodes CASSPQRGDTDTQYF.

The chain recombines TRBV4-2 with TRBJ1-1; no clear D gene. Trimming removed 5 bases from V and 1 base from J, with 14 bases in between. The CDR3 contains 15 residues. CDR1 is LGHNA and CDR2 is YNFKEQ in the germline V gene. CDR3 coding DNA: TGTGCCAGCAGCAAGTTGACGGAAGGGAACACTGAAGCTTTCTTT. The encoded protein is CASSKLTEGNTEAFF.

The CDR3 protein is CATSGSRRTQYF. CDR3 bases: TGTGCCACCAGCGGGAGTCGGCGGACGCAGTATTTT. The chain combines TRBV15 with TRBJ2-3; possibly TRBD2 for D (5 bases). Trimming removed 5 bases from V and 9 bases from J, with 12 bases in between. The CDR3 sequence is 12 residues long. Germline values: CDR1 LNHNV, CDR2 YYDKDF (reference sequence).

This chain uses TRBV5-1 with TRBJ1-1, with D maybe TRBD1 (5 bases). CDR1 SGHRS and CDR2 YFSETQ come from the germline V gene. Trimming left V 1 base short and J 4 bases short, with 14 bases between. CDR3 length equals 15 residues. The CDR3 DNA is TGCGCCAGCAGCTTGTCGGAGGGGCGGGTCACTGAAGCTTTCTTT. Translation gives CASSLSEGRVTEAFF.

A few counts support this clonotype. V gene TRBV11-2 combines with J gene TRBJ2-3; D perhaps matches TRBD2 (6 bases). The CDR3 length is 16 residues. The V end lost 6 bases, the J end lost 3 bases, and 19 bases lay between the germline ends. The germline gives CDR1 SGHAT, CDR2 FQNNGV. The CDR3 protein is CASSALGGDMTDTQYF. CDR3 DNA: TGTGCCAGCAGTGCCCTAGGAGGGGATATGACAGATACGCAGTATTTT.

In the case of this clonotype: Since no conserved phenylalanine or tryptophan closes the CDR3, a read error is the likely cause. The chain uses TRBV24-1 and TRBJ2-1; D is ambiguous. Trimming pared 4 bases from V and 4 bases from J, leaving 1 base between. This CDR3 is built from 11 residues. Per the germline V gene, CDR1 is KGHDR and CDR2 is SFDVKD. The CDR3: CATSEYNEQFL. For the CDR3, the DNA is TGTGCCACCAGTGAGTACAATGAGCAGTTCTTA.

This clonotype was counted a few times. This chain links TRBV5-1 with TRBJ2-1, with 10 positions matching TRBD1. The CDR3 is 15 amino acids. The V and J ends lost 3 bases and 5 bases, in that order; junction bases with no gene match: 5. Germline assignment: CDR1 SGHRS and CDR2 YFSETQ. CDR3 bases: TGCGCCAGCAGCTCTGACAGGGGGCCGGACAATGAGCAGTTCTTC. Translating gives CASSSDRGPDNEQFF.

In this sample, this clonotype turned up a few times. The CDR3 is CASSEAAGQGNQPQHF. The CDR3 DNA follows: TGTGCCAGCAGTGAAGCCGCGGGACAGGGGAATCAGCCCCAGCATTTT. The chain employs TRBV6-1 and TRBJ1-5; TRBD1 matches at 10 bases. Germline CDR1 MNHNS, CDR2 SASEGT. Trimming took 0 bases from V and 4 from J; bases not matched to a gene: 3. The CDR3 is 16 residues long.

The V and J genes are TRBV20-1 and TRBJ1-1, with 9 nucleotides matching TRBD1. The CDR3 runs to 13 residues. The germline CDR1 and CDR2 sequences are DFQATT and SNEGSKA (reference sequence). J gave up 5 bases and V 3 bases, and 4 bases lay outside the gene matches. CDR3 DNA: TGCAGTGCTAGGGACAGGGGAGGGACTGAAGCTTTCTTT. The encoded protein is CSARDRGGTEAFF.

Concerning this clonotype: Since a much larger clone is just one base distant, this may be a read error. The chain carries TRBV9 and TRBJ2-1; TRBD1 agrees at 7 bases. The CDR3 sequence is 16 residues long. Looked up from germline, CDR1 is SGDLS and CDR2 is YYNGEE. V dropped 4 bases and J dropped 3; count of bases not matched to a gene: 10. The chain's CDR3 is CASSYRQGVIYNEQFF. CDR3 nucleotide sequence: TGTGCCAGCAGCTACAGACAGGGAGTCATCTACAATGAGCAGTTCTTC.

This clonotype was seen a handful of times. The chain links TRBV15 to TRBJ2-4, with 9 bases that match TRBD2. V gave up 4 bases and J gave up 12 bases; unmatched junction bases: 7. Germline V CDR1 and CDR2: LNHNV, YYDKDF (reference sequence). The CDR3 runs to 13 residues. CDR3 loop: CATSTIAGESQYF. The CDR3 nucleotides read TGTGCCACCAGCACTATAGCGGGAGAGAGTCAGTACTTC.

The V and J genes are TRBV3-1 and TRBJ1-6; no clear D. The CDR3 has 15 amino acids. Looked up from germline, CDR1 is LGHDT and CDR2 is YNNKEL (reference sequence). Between the trimmed V and J ends, which lost 10 bases and 6 bases, there was a span of 19 bases. For the CDR3, the DNA is TGTGCCACTAGAAATTGGCGCCGAACTAATTCACCCCTCCACTTT. Protein sequence: CATRNWRRTNSPLHF.